One sample yielded the 25 T cell receptor beta chains listed below, sequenced in a study of T cell responses to AZD1222 COVID-19 vaccine. The repertoire was sequenced with immunoSEQ multiplex PCR; TCRdb's copy has only in-frame clones and lacks some. The profile shows approximately 60,000 clones, 65% to 80% of them singletons. The material sequenced was peripheral blood, taken on day 0 of AZD1222 vaccination. Every receptor here comes from an adult in good health.

The chain recombines TRBV10-3 with TRBJ1-1; D uncertain. Trimming removed 8 bases from V and 7 bases from J, with 11 bases in between. This CDR3 has 11 amino acids. Germline V gene data show CDR1 as ENHRY and CDR2 as SYGVKD. The CDR3 DNA reads TGTGCCATCGGAACAGCTAATGAAGCTTTCTTT. Its translation is CAIGTANEAFF.

In its sample, this clone was seen once. This chain joins TRBV7-9 and TRBJ1-1; D remains ambiguous. The CDR3 loop spans 12 amino acids. Trimming shortened V by 6 bases and J by 0 bases, and 5 bases separated the two germline ends. Per the germline V gene, CDR1 is SEHNR and CDR2 is FQNEAQ (reference sequence). CDR3 loop: CASRSMNTEAFF. DNA of the CDR3: TGTGCCAGCAGATCCATGAACACTGAAGCTTTCTTT.

This clone was picked up one time. This chain joins TRBV7-2 and TRBJ2-7, with 7 bases that match TRBD1. Germline V gene lookup returns CDR1 SGHTA and CDR2 FQGNSA. V lost 0 bases and J lost 4; bases outside the gene matches: 6. The CDR3 totals 15 residues. The CDR3 loop is CASSLAPGQFYEQYF. CDR3 sequence (DNA): TGTGCCAGCAGCTTAGCCCCGGGACAGTTTTACGAGCAGTACTTC.

This clone has a single count. The chain links TRBV2 to TRBJ1-5, with D perhaps matching TRBD1 (6 bases). This CDR3 region has 15 residues. Germline CDR1 and CDR2: SNHLY and FYNNEI. The V end lost 2 bases, the J end lost 4 bases, and 12 bases lay between the germline ends. CDR3 nucleotide sequence: TGTGCCAGCAGTGAATTCGGGCAGGGGAATCAGCCCCAGCATTTT. Protein: CASSEFGQGNQPQHF.

This sequence joins TRBV2 and TRBJ2-1, with D possibly TRBD2 on 5 matching bases. The CDR3 extends over 14 amino acids. The germline V and J ends were trimmed by 8 bases and 6 bases, with 17 bases remaining between them. CDR1 is SNHLY and CDR2 is FYNNEI in the germline V gene. This CDR3 reads CASGRAEVSNEQFF. The CDR3 nucleotides read TGTGCCAGCGGGCGGGCAGAAGTCAGCAATGAGCAGTTCTTC.

The CDR3 sequence is CASSLDPPGQAFF. Written as DNA, the CDR3 is TGTGCCAGCAGCTTAGACCCCCCGGGACAAGCTTTCTTT. The chain links TRBV7-8 to TRBJ1-1, with D perhaps TRBD1 (5 bases). Germline loops: CDR1 SGHVS, CDR2 FQNEAQ. Trimming shortened V by 1 base and J by 9 bases, and 12 bases separated the two germline ends. The CDR3 runs to 13 residues.

This rearrangement joins TRBV27 to TRBJ1-5, with 9 bases identical to TRBD1. The germline V gene has CDR1 MNHEY and CDR2 SMNVEV (reference sequence). This CDR3 is 15 amino acids long. The ends lost 8 bases at V and 3 bases at J; junction bases unmatched: 8. The CDR3 nucleotides are TGTGCCAGCGGTAGGACAGGGGCCATCAATCAGCCCCAGCATTTT. It codes for CASGRTGAINQPQHF.

This clone was counted between two and nine times. The chain combines TRBV2 with TRBJ2-3; 7 bases agree with TRBD2. The CDR3 has 16 amino acids. V dropped 0 bases and J dropped 1; count of bases not matched to a gene: 4. CDR1 is SNHLY and CDR2 is FYNNEI in the germline V gene. DNA for the CDR3: TGTGCCAGCAGTGAAGCGGGGGGGTTCCGCACAGATACGCAGTATTTT. Its protein is CASSEAGGFRTDTQYF.

This chain uses TRBV3-1 (or the pseudogene TRBV3-2) with TRBJ2-5; 9 bases map to TRBD1. V lost 4 bases, J lost 4 bases, and 10 bases stayed unmatched. Germline V gene lookup returns CDR1 LGHDT and CDR2 YNNKEL (reference sequence). The CDR3 runs 16 residues. CDR3 region: CASSLKGQGRGETQYF. The CDR3 DNA reads as TGTGCCAGCAGCCTCAAAGGACAGGGGAGGGGAGAGACCCAGTACTTC.

V is TRBV10-2 and J is TRBJ1-5; D is unclear. CDR1 is WSHSY and CDR2 is SAAADI in the germline V gene. V lost 6 bases and J lost 6, with 9 bases in between. CDR3 length equals 12 residues. The CDR3: CASSPPGQPQHF. In DNA form, the CDR3 reads TGCGCCAGCAGCCCTCCAGGTCAGCCCCAGCATTTT.

The rearrangement joins TRBV2 to TRBJ2-7; D not certain. CDR3 length: 12 amino acids. Looked up from germline, CDR1 is SNHLY and CDR2 is FYNNEI. Deletions cut 7 bases from V and 2 bases from J, with 9 bases between. The CDR3 reads CASILFPYEQYF. DNA of the CDR3: TGTGCCAGCATATTATTCCCCTACGAGCAGTACTTC.

The genes are TRBV28 and TRBJ1-5; 8 bases are shared with TRBD1. V gave up 7 bases and J gave up 6 bases; unmatched junction bases: 5. The CDR3 consists of 13 residues. The germline CDR1 and CDR2 sequences are MDHEN and SYDVKM. This chain's CDR3 is CASTQGAGQPQHF. CDR3 bases: TGTGCCAGCACCCAGGGGGCTGGTCAGCCCCAGCATTTT.

This sequence joins TRBV7-2 and TRBJ1-2; 10 bases agree with TRBD1. This CDR3 has 13 amino acids. CDR1 is SGHTA and CDR2 is FQGNSA in the germline V gene. The V segment lost 4 bases and the J segment 8 bases; nucleotides outside the gene matches: 4. The CDR3 coding sequence is TGTGCCAGCAGCTACGACAGGGGGCAGGGCTACACCTTC. This gives the protein CASSYDRGQGYTF.

The chain joins TRBV4-3 to TRBJ2-6; weak D call: TRBD2 (5 bases). This CDR3 is 16 amino acids long. The germline V and J ends were trimmed by 0 bases and 2 bases, with 8 bases remaining between them. CDR1 is LGHNA and CDR2 is YSLEER in the germline V gene. CDR3 DNA sequence: TGCGCCAGCAGCCAAGATATGACTACTGGGGCCAACGTCCTGACTTTC. Amino acid sequence: CASSQDMTTGANVLTF.

The chain combines TRBV7-2 with TRBJ2-1, with D unresolved. The germline gives CDR1 SGHTA, CDR2 FQGNSA. The CDR3 is made up of 12 amino acids. V lost 3 bases, J lost 7 bases, and 7 bases lay in between. The CDR3 loop is CASSFRRNEQFF. CDR3 nucleotides: TGTGCCAGCAGCTTTCGACGGAATGAGCAGTTCTTC.

The chain joins TRBV9 to TRBJ2-5; the match to TRBD1 covers 9 bases. This CDR3 region has 14 residues. Germline V CDR1 and CDR2: SGDLS, YYNGEE. V lost 4 bases, J lost 4 bases, and 5 bases stayed unmatched. The CDR3 loop reads CASSRQGVTETQYF. The CDR3 bases are TGTGCCAGCAGCCGACAGGGGGTAACAGAGACCCAGTACTTC.

The genes are TRBV3-1 (or the pseudogene TRBV3-2) and TRBJ2-1, with 8 bases identical to TRBD1. This CDR3 region has 15 residues. Germline V gene sequence: CDR1 LGHDT, CDR2 YNNKEL (reference sequence). Trimming took 0 bases from V and 5 from J; bases not matched to a gene: 3. The CDR3 is CASSQDGQGHNEQFF. The CDR3 coding sequence is TGTGCCAGCAGCCAAGATGGACAGGGCCACAATGAGCAGTTCTTC.

The V and J genes are TRBV5-1 and TRBJ2-3; TRBD2 aligns across 9 bases. The V gene's germline CDR1 is SGHRS and CDR2 YFSETQ. The CDR3 covers 16 residues. V lost 4 bases to trimming and J lost 2 bases; unmatched junction nucleotides: 8. The CDR3 region is CASSVGSGGFTDTQYF. CDR3 coding DNA: TGCGCCAGCAGCGTGGGTAGCGGGGGCTTCACAGATACGCAGTATTTT.

The chain combines TRBV24-1 with TRBJ2-7; D is ambiguous. CDR1 is KGHDR, CDR2 SFDVKD, per germline. CDR3 length equals 13 residues. V gave up 5 bases and J gave up 4 bases, with 11 bases separating them. CDR3 nucleotide sequence: TGTGCCACCAGTGCCCCGGGCGGTTACGAGCAGTACTTC. Translation: CATSAPGGYEQYF.

The chain links TRBV5-1 to TRBJ1-6; D is unclear. Germline-derived CDR1 and CDR2 are SGHRS and YFSETQ. V was clipped by 0 bases and J by 9 bases, with 16 bases between them. This CDR3 contains 16 residues. CDR3: CASSLGDTAGGSPLHF. CDR3 DNA sequence: TGCGCCAGCAGCTTGGGGGATACAGCGGGAGGTTCACCCCTCCACTTT.

The chain uses TRBV23-1 and TRBJ1-2; 12 nucleotides line up with TRBD1. TRBV23-1 is annotated as an ORF whose role is uncertain. The CDR3 has 15 residues. V trimming: 4 bases; J trimming: 8 bases; junction bases outside the gene matches: 8. The CDR3 bases are TGCGCCAGCAGTCCACCGGGACAGGGGGCGCTGGGCTACACCTTC. Protein: CASSPPGQGALGYTF.

The V and J genes are TRBV7-2 and TRBJ2-7, with 7 bases identical to TRBD1. The CDR3 spans 15 residues. Losses at the gene ends were 4 bases for V and 6 bases for J; bases not matched to a gene: 12. Germline CDR1 SGHTA, CDR2 FQGNSA. In nucleotides, the CDR3 is TGTGCCAGCAGCTCGTTACAGGGGAATATTGGCGAGCAGTACTTC. It specifies CASSSLQGNIGEQYF.

This rearrangement joins TRBV7-2 to TRBJ1-5; no definite D call. V was cut by 5 bases and J by 3 bases, with 8 bases left in between. The germline CDR1 and CDR2 sequences are SGHTA and FQGNSA. This CDR3 is built from 13 residues. The CDR3 reads CASSVWSNQPQHF. The CDR3 coding sequence is TGTGCCAGCAGCGTTTGGTCCAATCAGCCCCAGCATTTT.

This rearrangement joins TRBV3-1 (or the pseudogene TRBV3-2) to TRBJ1-4; TRBD1 might be the D (5 bases). The CDR3 loop spans 16 amino acids. V shed 1 base and J shed 4 bases, with 13 bases lying between them. CDR1 is LGHDT, CDR2 YNNKEL, per germline (reference sequence). Here the CDR3 DNA reads TGTGCCAGCAGCCAAGGATCCACAGGAGGTAATGAAAAACTGTTTTTT. Protein sequence: CASSQGSTGGNEKLFF.

The chain couples TRBV5-5 to TRBJ1-1; TRBD1 matches at 7 bases. The CDR3 sequence is 14 residues long. CDR1 is SGHKS and CDR2 is YYEKEE in the germline V gene (reference sequence). Trimming at V came to 4 bases and at J to 5 bases, leaving 8 bases not matched to a gene. Written as DNA, the CDR3 is TGTGCCAGCAGCGCCAGACAGGGTTGGACTGAAGCTTTCTTT. Residues: CASSARQGWTEAFF.